This TCR beta chain was found in a study of T cell responses to AZD1222 COVID-19 vaccine. General study findings and limits: Donors were chiefly white British, with a greater number of females, and clonal diversity was perhaps underestimated. Repertoires were obtained only post-peak T cell response.

CDR3 size: 14 residues. Germline CDR1 and CDR2: SGHVS and FNYEAQ. The V and J ends lost 1 base and 4 bases respectively, with 8 bases between them. Only one count was recorded for this clone. Its antigen is unidentified. This table comes from immunoSEQ multiplex PCR, and its TCRdb copy is limited to in-frame clones, with some not included. The profile shows fewer than 200,000 clones, more than 80% of them singletons. The sequence derives from an adult who received the MenACWY meningococcal vaccine as a control. The rearrangement uses TRBV7-6 and TRBJ1-5; possible D gene TRBD1, 5 bases. The sample was peripheral blood, taken 28 days after the second dose of the MenACWY control vaccine. In DNA form, the CDR3 reads TGTGCCAGCAGCTTAGAGCCAGGGAATCAGCCCCAGCATTTT. Its protein product is CASSLEPGNQPQHF.